These 30 T cell receptor beta chains originate from one sample sequenced in a study of cytomegalovirus exposure and HLA in healthy donors. The assay was immunoSEQ multiplex PCR, and TCRdb's table has in-frame clones only and misses some. The sample gives around 150,000 clones, around 88% of which show up once; 2% to 2.5% is in the top ten. Sequencing was performed on PBMCs. These receptor sequences come from a woman between 18 and 29 years old in good health and CMV-seronegative.

This clone was observed a handful of times. This chain uses TRBV19 with TRBJ2-7; 12 positions match TRBD2. The length of the CDR3 is 16 residues. Trimming took 5 bases from V and 0 from J; bases not matched to a gene: 5. In germline, CDR1 is LNHDA, CDR2 SQIVND (reference sequence). The CDR3 loop reads CASSSWTSGNSYEQYF. The CDR3 nucleotides are TGTGCCAGTAGTTCATGGACTAGCGGGAACTCCTACGAGCAGTACTTC.

The rearrangement uses TRBV19 and TRBJ2-2; the D gene is possibly TRBD2 (6 bases). CDR1 and CDR2 from the germline V gene are LNHDA and SQIVND (reference sequence). The CDR3 contains 13 residues. Trimming left V 4 bases short and J 4 bases short, with 7 bases between. This CDR3 is CASSSGVTGELFF. In DNA form, the CDR3 reads TGTGCCAGTAGTAGCGGGGTCACCGGGGAGCTGTTTTTT.

This sequence joins TRBV18 and TRBJ2-7, with a weak D call TRBD1 (5 bases). There are 12 residues in the CDR3. V lost 3 bases, J lost 5 bases, and 8 bases lay in between. Germline CDR1 and CDR2: KGHSH and LQKENI. DNA of the CDR3: TGTGCCAGCTCACCCAGACAGCACGAGCAGTACTTC. This encodes CASSPRQHEQYF. The full variable domain, its missing parts supplied by reference TRBV18 and TRBJ2-7, is NAGVMQNPRHLVRRRGQEARLRCSPMKGHSHVYWYRQLPEEGLKFMVYLQKENIIDESGMPKERFSAEFPKEGPSILRIQQVVRGDSAAYFCASSPRQHEQYFGPGTRLTVT.

The chain recombines TRBV2 with TRBJ2-7, with TRBD2 identical over 10 bases. This CDR3 is 17 amino acids long. Germline trimming cut 2 bases from V and 0 bases from J; bases unmatched to any gene: 7. Per the germline V gene, CDR1 is SNHLY and CDR2 is FYNNEI. For the CDR3, the DNA is TGTGCCAGCAGTGAAAGGGTAGCGGGGGGACTCTCCTACGAGCAGTACTTC. Protein product: CASSERVAGGLSYEQYF. Using reference TRBV2 and TRBJ2-7 for the parts outside the CDR3, the full variable domain is EPEVTQTPSHQVTQMGQEVILRCVPISNHLYFYWYRQILGQKVEFLVSFYNNEISEKSEIFDDQFSVERPDGSNFTLKIRSTKLEDSAMYFCASSERVAGGLSYEQYFGPGTRLTVT.

This clone has just one count. J is TRBJ1-2 and V is TRBV5-1, with 9 bases fitting TRBD1. This CDR3 is built from 15 residues. The V gene's germline CDR1 is SGHRS and CDR2 YFSETQ. V dropped 5 bases and J dropped 4; count of bases not matched to a gene: 9. The CDR3 reads CASRDGTGSPYGYTF. The CDR3 DNA is TGCGCCAGCAGGGACGGGACAGGGTCTCCCTATGGCTACACCTTC.

This rearrangement joins TRBV6-6 to TRBJ1-2; 9 bases are a match to TRBD1. Germline loops: CDR1 MNHNY, CDR2 SVGAGI (reference sequence). With V trimmed by 0 bases and J by 2 bases, 1 base remained unmatched. This CDR3 region has 15 residues. The CDR3 is CASSYSTGGNYGYTF. The CDR3 DNA sequence: TGTGCCAGCAGTTACTCGACAGGGGGGAACTATGGCTACACCTTC.

The chain combines TRBV6-4 with TRBJ2-5; D call uncertain. The CDR3 loop spans 12 amino acids. V was cut by 2 bases and J by 7 bases, with 8 bases left in between. Germline assignment: CDR1 MRHNA and CDR2 SNTAGT. The CDR3 here is CASSDQTGTQYF. The DNA of the CDR3 is TGTGCCAGCAGTGACCAGACTGGGACCCAGTACTTC.

J is TRBJ2-1 and V is TRBV30; D is ambiguous. CDR1 is GTSNPN and CDR2 is SVGIG in the germline V gene (reference sequence). V was clipped by 4 bases and J by 7 bases, with 8 bases between them. The CDR3 totals 11 residues. The CDR3 protein is CAWTGLNEQFF. The CDR3 nucleotides read TGTGCCTGGACAGGTTTGAATGAGCAGTTCTTC.

Here the CDR3 DNA reads TGTGCCAGCAGCTTTCCAGGCAGGGAATGGCTTGATGGCTACACCTTC. Amino acids: CASSFPGREWLDGYTF. The rearrangement joins TRBV5-4 to TRBJ1-2, with D maybe TRBD1 (5 bases). This CDR3 contains 16 residues. V lost 2 bases and J 6 bases, leaving 20 bases between the germline ends. Germline V gene sequence: CDR1 SGHNT, CDR2 YYREEE (reference sequence).

V and J are TRBV5-1 and TRBJ2-5; a possible D gene is TRBD1 (6 bases). V was shortened by 6 bases and J by 4 bases, with 19 bases between the two germline ends. The CDR3 runs 15 residues. Germline loops: CDR1 SGHRS, CDR2 YFSETQ. The CDR3 reads CASTLGGRDGETQYF. Here the CDR3 DNA reads TGCGCCAGCACCCTTGGGGGCAGGGATGGAGAGACCCAGTACTTC.

In this sample, this clone turned up once. The chain has TRBV12-5 and TRBJ1-2, with a weak D call TRBD1 (6 bases). Trimming cost V 2 bases and J 6 bases, with 10 bases left between them. This CDR3 has 13 amino acids. CDR1 and CDR2 (germline): LGHNT, FRNRAP. The CDR3 protein is CASGLRGSDGYTF. CDR3 DNA sequence: TGTGCTAGTGGTTTGAGGGGGTCGGATGGCTACACCTTC.

This clone was counted a single time. The gene calls are TRBV7-9 and TRBJ2-1; 10 positions agree with TRBD1. CDR3 size: 15 residues. From germline, CDR1 is SEHNR and CDR2 FQNEAQ (reference sequence). With V trimmed by 4 bases and J by 7 bases, 7 bases remained unmatched. The DNA of the CDR3 is TGTGCCAGCAGCTCACCGGGACAGGGGATTAATGAGCAGTTCTTC. The encoded protein is CASSSPGQGINEQFF. The full variable domain, completed using reference TRBV7-9 and TRBJ2-1, is DTGVSQNPRHKITKRGQNVTFRCDPISEHNRLYWYRQTLGQGPEFLTYFQNEAQLEKSRLLSDRFSAERPKGSFSTLEIQRTEQGDSAMYLCASSSPGQGINEQFFGPGTRLTVL.

The chain uses TRBV7-2 and TRBJ2-7; D is perhaps TRBD2 (6 bases). Germline V lookup: CDR1 SGHTA, CDR2 FQGNSA. CDR3 length: 14 amino acids. V gave up 5 bases and J gave up 6 bases, with 17 bases separating them. The CDR3 DNA is TGTGCCAGCAGCCTGCCCGCGAGCGGGTCCGAGCAGTACTTC. Translating it yields CASSLPASGSEQYF.

This clone turned up a few times. DNA of the CDR3: TGTGCCAGCAGCCTATCTAGCTCCTTCCCCGGGGAGCTGTTTTTT. It yields the protein CASSLSSSFPGELFF. V usage is TRBV9 and J usage is TRBJ2-2; possible D gene TRBD2, 5 bases. V lost 4 bases, J lost 6 bases, and 16 bases lay in between. The CDR3 loop spans 15 amino acids. CDR1 is SGDLS, CDR2 YYNGEE, per germline.

A single count supports this clone. CDR3 nucleotides: TGTGCCAGCAGTTCCCCTGGGACTGGAGGAGAAAAACTGTTTTTT. Residues: CASSSPGTGGEKLFF. The chain has TRBV6-6 and TRBJ1-4; D possibly corresponds to TRBD1 (5 bases). V lost 4 bases to trimming and J lost 8 bases, with 17 bases between them. Germline-derived CDR1 and CDR2 are MNHNY and SVGAGI (reference sequence). The CDR3 extends over 15 amino acids.

The chain has TRBV5-1 and TRBJ2-2; 9 bases match TRBD2. V lost 7 bases to trimming and J lost 6 bases; unmatched junction nucleotides: 10. CDR3 size: 15 residues. Germline CDR1 is SGHRS and CDR2 is YFSETQ. The CDR3 DNA sequence: TGCGCCAGCGGGAAAGCGGGGGGTCCTCCCGGGGAGCTGTTTTTT. Encoded protein: CASGKAGGPPGELFF.

The V and J genes are TRBV18 and TRBJ1-1; possible D gene TRBD1, 6 bases. The CDR3 has 17 residues. CDR1 and CDR2 from the germline V gene are KGHSH and LQKENI. Deletions cut 5 bases from V and 0 bases from J, with 19 bases between. The CDR3 here is CASSRSPLDSLNTEAFF. For the CDR3, the DNA is TGTGCCAGCTCAAGGTCCCCTTTGGACAGTCTGAACACTGAAGCTTTCTTT.

The chain combines TRBV27 with TRBJ1-6; D possibly corresponds to TRBD1 (5 bases). The V end lost 6 bases, the J end lost 0 bases, and 9 bases lay between the germline ends. This CDR3 contains 15 residues. Germline CDR1 MNHEY, CDR2 SMNVEV (reference sequence). CDR3 nucleotide sequence: TGTGCCAGCAGGGGGCGGAGCTCCTATAATTCACCCCTCCACTTT. Amino acids: CASRGRSSYNSPLHF.

V usage is TRBV4-1 and J usage is TRBJ2-1, with 9 bases aligning to TRBD2. Losses at the gene ends were 4 bases for V and 2 bases for J; bases not matched to a gene: 9. The CDR3 contains 17 residues. Germline CDR1 reads MGHRA; CDR2 reads YSYEKL. The CDR3: CASSPHTTSGPYNEQFF. CDR3 in DNA: TGCGCCAGCAGCCCCCACACGACTAGCGGCCCCTACAATGAGCAGTTCTTC.

The chain has TRBV19 and TRBJ1-5; no firm D call. The CDR3 totals 13 residues. The germline V and J ends were trimmed by 5 bases and 5 bases, with 10 bases remaining between them. CDR1 LNHDA and CDR2 SQIVND come from the germline V gene (reference sequence). In nucleotides, the CDR3 is TGTGCCAGTAGTCTGGGCCTCTATCAGCCCCAGCATTTT. Translating it yields CASSLGLYQPQHF.

The genes are TRBV27 and TRBJ1-2, with D maybe TRBD1 (6 bases). The CDR3 consists of 12 residues. Germline V gene data show CDR1 as MNHEY and CDR2 as SMNVEV (reference sequence). Trimming shortened V by 5 bases and J by 10 bases, and 14 bases separated the two germline ends. The CDR3 nucleotides read TGTGCCAGCAGTCCCGCAGGGGATCACTACACCTTC. This translates into CASSPAGDHYTF.

V gene TRBV5-4 combines with J gene TRBJ1-1; TRBD1 might be the D (6 bases). The CDR3 is made up of 13 amino acids. Trimming stripped 4 bases from V and 4 bases from J, with 11 bases between. Germline-derived CDR1 and CDR2 are SGHNT and YYREEE (reference sequence). The CDR3 loop is CASSIQGRTEAFF. As DNA, the CDR3 is TGTGCCAGCAGCATACAGGGACGCACTGAAGCTTTCTTT.

The chain recombines TRBV6-5 with TRBJ1-1; weak D call: TRBD1 (5 bases). With 0 bases removed from V and 1 base from J, the gap between germline ends came to 9 bases. The CDR3 extends over 15 amino acids. Per germline, CDR1 MNHEY and CDR2 SVGAGI. The CDR3 region is CASSYSGVANTEAFF. CDR3 DNA sequence: TGTGCCAGCAGTTACTCAGGGGTTGCGAACACTGAAGCTTTCTTT.

For this clone: The same CDR3 can be traced to other DNA sequences in this sample. The gene calls are TRBV7-2 and TRBJ2-7; D is undetermined. The CDR3 contains 12 residues. Germline V CDR1 and CDR2: SGHTA, FQGNSA. The germline V and J ends were trimmed by 4 bases and 0 bases, with 4 bases remaining between them. As DNA, the CDR3 is TGTGCCAGCAGCTCGAGCTCCTACGAGCAGTACTTC. This encodes CASSSSSYEQYF.

V gene TRBV7-2 combines with J gene TRBJ1-3; D call uncertain. This CDR3 is 17 amino acids long. The V and J ends lost 1 base and 0 bases respectively, with 13 bases between them. CDR1 and CDR2 (germline): SGHTA, FQGNSA. The CDR3 bases are TGTGCCAGCAGCTTAGTCGACGTCCGGGGCTCTGGAAACACCATATATTTT. Its protein product is CASSLVDVRGSGNTIYF.

The chain carries TRBV5-1 and TRBJ1-6, with 7 nucleotides matching TRBD1. Germline CDR1 is SGHRS and CDR2 is YFSETQ. CDR3 length equals 15 residues. V lost 3 bases to trimming and J lost 7 bases; unmatched junction nucleotides: 7. The CDR3: CASSWSGGLNSPLHF. The CDR3 coding sequence is TGCGCCAGCAGCTGGTCAGGGGGTCTGAATTCACCCCTCCACTTT.

The CDR3 protein is CASSPYRGEQYF. The CDR3 region has the DNA TGTGCCAGCAGTCCTTACAGGGGCGAGCAGTACTTC. The chain recombines TRBV27 with TRBJ2-7; 7 bases map to TRBD1. Germline assignment: CDR1 MNHEY and CDR2 SMNVEV (reference sequence). J lost 6 bases, V lost 5 bases, and 4 bases had no gene match. The CDR3 contains 12 residues.

The chain has TRBV7-9 and TRBJ1-1; 7 bases are shared with TRBD1. The CDR3 extends over 14 amino acids. Germline V lookup: CDR1 SEHNR, CDR2 FQNEAQ (reference sequence). The V segment lost 3 bases and the J segment 5 bases; nucleotides outside the gene matches: 6. The CDR3: CASSFAAGGTEAFF. As DNA, the CDR3 is TGTGCCAGCAGCTTTGCCGCAGGGGGGACTGAAGCTTTCTTT.

The CDR3 nucleotides read TGTGCCAGCAGTCAAGACAGCTACGAGCAGTACTTC. Amino acid sequence: CASSQDSYEQYF. The chain carries TRBV6-5 and TRBJ2-7; tentatively, D is TRBD1 (5 bases). Trimming left V 5 bases short and J 3 bases short, with 8 bases between. Germline values: CDR1 MNHEY, CDR2 SVGAGI. CDR3 length: 12 residues.

This clone was counted between two and nine times. The chain employs TRBV10-3 and TRBJ2-7, with 8 bases identical to TRBD2. The CDR3 sequence is 16 residues long. The V segment lost 2 bases and the J segment 0 bases; nucleotides outside the gene matches: 6. Germline values: CDR1 ENHRY, CDR2 SYGVKD. The DNA of the CDR3 is TGTGCCATCAGTGAGCACGGCGGGGGGAGCTCCTACGAGCAGTACTTC. It codes for CAISEHGGGSSYEQYF.